Shown below are 29 T cell receptor beta chains from a single sample sequenced in a study of T cell responses to AZD1222 COVID-19 vaccine. Clones were sequenced by immunoSEQ multiplex PCR, and TCRdb holds only the in-frame ones, with some missing. The sample comprises 40,000 or so clones, over 80% of which are singletons, and 18% rests with the top ten. Sequenced here: peripheral blood, sampled 28 days after the second AZD1222 dose. These receptors originate from an adult who received the AZD1222 COVID-19 vaccine.

V is TRBV9 and J is TRBJ1-3, with D hard to call. V lost 3 bases and J lost 0, with 10 bases in between. This CDR3 comprises 15 residues. Germline lookup yields CDR1 SGDLS and CDR2 YYNGEE. CDR3 residues: CASSGYSSSGNTIYF. The CDR3 nucleotides read TGTGCCAGCAGCGGATACAGTAGCTCTGGAAACACCATATATTTT.

The chain employs TRBV3-1 (or the pseudogene TRBV3-2) and TRBJ1-6; D remains ambiguous. Germline V gene data show CDR1 as LGHDT and CDR2 as YNNKEL (reference sequence). CDR3 length: 16 amino acids. V dropped 4 bases and J dropped 6 bases, with 16 bases sitting between them. The CDR3 sequence is CASSPNRTPINSPLHF. CDR3 sequence (DNA): TGTGCCAGCAGCCCAAATCGGACGCCCATTAATTCACCCCTCCACTTT.

V gene TRBV27 combines with J gene TRBJ1-1, with 9 bases identical to TRBD1. Trimming cost V 6 bases and J 2 bases; bases outside gene matches: 4. The CDR3 is 14 residues long. The germline CDR1 and CDR2 sequences are MNHEY and SMNVEV (reference sequence). This chain's CDR3 is CASRDRGFNTEAFF. CDR3 DNA: TGTGCCAGCAGGGACAGGGGCTTCAACACTGAAGCTTTCTTT.

This chain links TRBV11-2 with TRBJ1-2, with a possible D match to TRBD1 (5 bases). The CDR3 covers 16 residues. Germline-derived CDR1 and CDR2 are SGHAT and FQNNGV. V was shortened by 4 bases and J by 4 bases, with 19 bases between the two germline ends. Written as DNA, the CDR3 is TGTGCCAGCAGCTCAATCCTTGGGCAGGGCAGCTATGGCTACACCTTC. Amino acids: CASSSILGQGSYGYTF.

In its sample, this clone was seen once. V gene TRBV30 combines with J gene TRBJ1-1, with D uncertain. The CDR3 has 10 amino acids. Per germline, CDR1 GTSNPN and CDR2 SVGIG (reference sequence). V was shortened by 7 bases and J by 10 bases, with 13 bases between the two germline ends. For the CDR3, the DNA is TGTGCCTCCACAACTGGGCGAGCTTTCTTT. It encodes CASTTGRAFF.

The genes are TRBV6-2 or TRBV6-3 and TRBJ1-6; 8 nucleotides line up with TRBD1. The CDR3 sequence is 17 residues long. Germline CDR1 MNHEY, CDR2 SVGEGT. With V trimmed by 6 bases and J by 7 bases, 14 bases remained unmatched. CDR3 nucleotide sequence: TGTGCCAGCAGCCCTACAAAGATGGGACAGGCCAATTCACCCCTCCACTTT. Residues: CASSPTKMGQANSPLHF.

J is TRBJ2-7 and V is TRBV27; D gene ambiguous. The CDR3 totals 14 residues. Germline loops: CDR1 MNHEY, CDR2 SMNVEV (reference sequence). V lost 10 bases and J lost 7, with 23 bases in between. This CDR3 reads CATQGVTHAREQYF. Written as DNA, the CDR3 is TGTGCCACCCAAGGCGTGACACACGCTCGGGAGCAGTACTTC.

The chain is built from TRBV9 and TRBJ1-2, with D unresolved. CDR1 is SGDLS, CDR2 YYNGEE, per germline. V was pared by 0 bases and J by 0 bases, with 9 bases between. The CDR3 totals 15 residues. The CDR3 is CASSVESRSNYGYTF. Here the CDR3 DNA reads TGTGCCAGCAGCGTAGAGAGCAGATCTAACTATGGCTACACCTTC.

DNA for the CDR3: TGTGCCAGCAGTTTACGGGACGGGGGCTACTCCTACAATGAGCAGTTCTTC. Protein: CASSLRDGGYSYNEQFF. V gene TRBV27 combines with J gene TRBJ2-1; D possibly uses TRBD1 or TRBD2 (6 bases each). V lost 2 bases and J lost 0, with 14 bases in between. Germline V lookup: CDR1 MNHEY, CDR2 SMNVEV (reference sequence). The CDR3 contains 17 residues.

This clone was counted between two and nine times. The V call is TRBV5-4, the J call TRBJ2-7; D remains ambiguous. The CDR3 loop spans 14 amino acids. Germline loops: CDR1 SGHNT, CDR2 YYREEE (reference sequence). V lost 0 bases to trimming and J lost 5 bases, with 12 bases between them. CDR3 in DNA: TGTGCCAGCAGCTTGGCCGTGTTACCCCACGAGCAGTACTTC. It translates to CASSLAVLPHEQYF.

The rearrangement joins TRBV5-1 to TRBJ2-6, with 8 bases identical to TRBD2. This CDR3 is 16 amino acids long. The V and J ends lost 4 bases and 2 bases, in that order; junction bases with no gene match: 5. Germline values: CDR1 SGHRS, CDR2 YFSETQ. CDR3 residues: CASSTGGSPGANVLTF. The CDR3 region has the DNA TGCGCCAGCAGCACGGGGGGGTCCCCTGGGGCCAACGTCCTGACTTTC.

The gene calls are TRBV2 and TRBJ1-5, with a possible D match to TRBD1 (5 bases). Germline V gene sequence: CDR1 SNHLY, CDR2 FYNNEI. V was trimmed by 6 bases and J by 0 bases, leaving 12 bases between them. The CDR3 covers 15 residues. CDR3 coding DNA: TGTGCCAGCAGGACAGAAAATTATAGCAATCAGCCCCAGCATTTT. This translates into CASRTENYSNQPQHF.

This clone was seen a handful of times. The chain uses TRBV7-8 and TRBJ1-1; possibly TRBD1 for D (5 bases). The CDR3 has 11 amino acids. The V and J ends lost 8 bases and 8 bases respectively, with 12 bases between them. Germline CDR1 and CDR2: SGHVS and FQNEAQ. The CDR3 nucleotides read TGTGCCAGCCAGGACAAGAGAGAAGCTTTCTTT. Protein: CASQDKREAFF.

This clone has more than one count but fewer than ten. This chain connects TRBV5-1 to TRBJ2-7; the D gene could be TRBD1 or TRBD2 (6 bases each). V was clipped by 3 bases and J by 3 bases, with 22 bases between them. The CDR3 totals 17 residues. Per germline, CDR1 SGHRS and CDR2 YFSETQ. In DNA, the CDR3 is TGCGCCAGCAGCTACTACCTACAGGGTCGGGGGAACTACGAGCAGTACTTC. Translated, it gives CASSYYLQGRGNYEQYF.

For this clone: The junction departs from the called germline gene at one end, perhaps through a read error. This chain links TRBV10-3 with TRBJ1-4, with unresolved D. Germline values: CDR1 ENHRY, CDR2 SYGVKD. The CDR3 totals 13 residues. The CDR3, as DNA: TGTGCCATCAGTGAGTCGGGCGGCCAAAAACTGAATTGG. Its translation: CAISESGGQKLNW.

This clone was seen more than once but under ten times. This chain links TRBV5-1 with TRBJ2-1; D unresolved. There are 14 residues in the CDR3. V was cut by 1 base and J by 8 bases, with 13 bases left in between. Germline lookup yields CDR1 SGHRS and CDR2 YFSETQ. The CDR3 DNA is TGCGCCAGCAGCTTGTTAGGGCCCGTCGATGAGCAGTTCTTC. Translated: CASSLLGPVDEQFF. The full variable domain, in which reference TRBV5-1 and TRBJ2-1 provide the parts outside the CDR3, is KAGVTQTPRYLIKTRGQQVTLSCSPISGHRSVSWYQQTPGQGLQFLFEYFSETQRNKGNFPGRFSGRQFSNSRSEMNVSTLELGDSALYLCASSLLGPVDEQFFGPGTRLTVL.

J is TRBJ2-6 and V is TRBV6-5; D perhaps matches TRBD2 (6 bases). This CDR3 has 15 amino acids. CDR1 is MNHEY and CDR2 is SVGAGI in the germline V gene. Trimming stripped 2 bases from V and 4 bases from J, with 9 bases between. CDR3 sequence: CASSYAGGGANVLTF. The CDR3 DNA reads TGTGCCAGCAGTTACGCCGGAGGGGGGGCCAACGTCCTGACTTTC.

V and J are TRBV7-9 and TRBJ2-7; D may be TRBD1 or TRBD2 (5 bases each). The CDR3 sequence is 15 residues long. The V gene lost 3 bases and the J gene lost 7 bases, with 19 bases spanning the gap. Germline values: CDR1 SEHNR, CDR2 FQNEAQ (reference sequence). The CDR3 reads CASSLGARDRREQYF. As DNA, the CDR3 is TGTGCCAGCAGCTTGGGCGCCCGGGACCGCCGAGAGCAGTACTTC.

The V gene is TRBV5-4, the J gene TRBJ2-7; tentative D call: TRBD1 (5 bases). CDR3 length: 15 residues. The germline V gene encodes CDR1 SGHNT and CDR2 YYREEE (reference sequence). Trimming removed 0 bases from V and 2 bases from J, with 12 bases in between. This CDR3 reads CASSLGNDRAYEQYF. The CDR3 DNA is TGTGCCAGCAGCTTGGGTAATGACAGAGCCTACGAGCAGTACTTC. The whole variable domain, filled in from reference TRBV5-4 and TRBJ2-7, reads ETGVTQSPTHLIKTRGQQVTLRCSSQSGHNTVSWYQQALGQGPQFIFQYYREEENGRGNFPPRFSGLQFPNYSSELNVNALELDDSALYLCASSLGNDRAYEQYFGPGTRLTVT.

The chain combines TRBV28 with TRBJ2-3, with D possibly matching TRBD1 (6 bases). The CDR3 is 16 amino acids. Germline CDR1 is MDHEN and CDR2 is SYDVKM. The V and J ends lost 4 bases and 0 bases respectively, with 14 bases between them. CDR3 residues: CASSWSVGASTDTQYF. The CDR3, as DNA: TGTGCCAGCAGTTGGTCCGTGGGGGCTAGCACAGATACGCAGTATTTT.

The chain is built from TRBV10-3 and TRBJ2-5, with a possible D match to TRBD1 (5 bases). This CDR3 spans 15 amino acids. From germline, CDR1 is ENHRY and CDR2 SYGVKD. V lost 5 bases and J lost 1, with 14 bases in between. The CDR3 coding sequence is TGTGCCATCAGTCGGCTGGCAGGGCTCCAAGAGACCCAGTACTTC. It specifies CAISRLAGLQETQYF.

The chain recombines TRBV7-6 with TRBJ1-6, with D unresolved. Germline V lookup: CDR1 SGHVS, CDR2 FNYEAQ. The CDR3 has 16 amino acids. Trimming removed 4 bases from V and 1 base from J, with 11 bases in between. DNA of the CDR3: TGTGCCAGCAGCTCGTCCCCAGGTTCCTATAATTCACCCCTCCACTTT. Translation: CASSSSPGSYNSPLHF.

The rearrangement joins TRBV9 to TRBJ1-3; no firm D call. Germline V gene data show CDR1 as SGDLS and CDR2 as YYNGEE. The ends were cut back, 0 bases at V and 2 bases at J, with 12 bases in the middle. The CDR3 extends over 16 amino acids. CDR3 loop: CASSVGPARTGNTIYF. Written as DNA, the CDR3 is TGTGCCAGCAGCGTAGGCCCCGCCAGGACTGGAAACACCATATATTTT.

The J gene is TRBJ2-7, the V gene TRBV7-3; TRBD1 agrees at 7 bases. V shed 1 base and J 7 bases; nucleotides not matched to a gene: 7. There are 14 residues in the CDR3. Germline V lookup: CDR1 SGHTA, CDR2 FQGTGA. Written as DNA, the CDR3 is TGTGCCAGCAGCTTAAAAGGGGGCGTCGGGGAGCAGTACTTC. Its translation is CASSLKGGVGEQYF. The full variable domain, with the rest looked up from reference TRBV7-3 and TRBJ2-7, is GAGVSQTPSNKVTEKGKYVELRCDPISGHTALYWYRQSLGQGPEFLIYFQGTGAADDSGLPNDRFFAVRPEGSVSTLKIQRTERGDSAVYLCASSLKGGVGEQYFGPGTRLTVT.

The rearrangement uses TRBV5-6 and TRBJ1-5; D might be TRBD1 (5 bases). CDR3 length: 14 amino acids. CDR1 and CDR2 from the germline V gene are SGHDT and YYEEEE. The V end was cut by 2 bases, the J end by 5 bases, with 11 bases between. CDR3 region: CASSFAGWDQPQHF. CDR3 nucleotide sequence: TGTGCCAGCAGCTTCGCAGGGTGGGATCAGCCCCAGCATTTT. Looking up the rest from reference TRBV5-6 and TRBJ1-5 gives the full variable domain: DAGVTQSPTHLIKTRGQQVTLRCSPKSGHDTVSWYQQALGQGPQFIFQYYEEEERQRGNFPDRFSGHQFPNYSSELNVNALLLGDSALYLCASSFAGWDQPQHFGDGTRLSIL.

This clone appeared a single time. The chain uses TRBV5-1 and TRBJ1-2; unclear D gene. CDR1 is SGHRS and CDR2 is YFSETQ in the germline V gene. Between the trimmed V and J ends, which lost 0 bases and 4 bases, there was a span of 10 bases. There are 14 residues in the CDR3. CDR3: CASSLAMGGYGYTF. CDR3 sequence (DNA): TGCGCCAGCAGCTTGGCCATGGGTGGCTATGGCTACACCTTC.

The J gene is TRBJ2-1, the V gene TRBV5-1; 7 nucleotides agree with TRBD2. Germline V gives CDR1 SGHRS, CDR2 YFSETQ. Losses at the gene ends were 4 bases for V and 8 bases for J; bases not matched to a gene: 9. The CDR3 contains 14 residues. The CDR3 reads CASSPRTSFDEQFF. The CDR3 bases are TGCGCCAGCAGCCCCAGGACTAGTTTCGATGAGCAGTTCTTC.

This clone was seen a single time. The genes are TRBV29-1 and TRBJ1-6, with TRBD1 matching over 10 bases. The CDR3 sequence is 14 residues long. From germline, CDR1 is SQVTM and CDR2 ANQGSEA. J lost 8 bases, V lost 6 bases, and 7 bases had no gene match. For the CDR3, the DNA is TGCAGCGTCGCCGTGGGACAGGGGTATTCACCCCTCCACTTT. Amino acids: CSVAVGQGYSPLHF.

The J gene is TRBJ1-1, the V gene TRBV4-1; D not certain. Trimming shortened V by 1 base and J by 6 bases, and 12 bases separated the two germline ends. The CDR3 consists of 14 residues. Germline CDR1 is MGHRA and CDR2 is YSYEKL. CDR3 DNA: TGCGCCAGCAGCCAAGGCCCAGTCGGGTCTGAAGCTTTCTTT. It is translated as CASSQGPVGSEAFF.